The clone carrying this T cell receptor (beta chain) was observed a single time. The record originates from a study of blood T cell repertoires in COVID-19. Study as a whole: Spain, Italy and the United States supplied samples that represented acute and convalescent COVID-19. T cells, B-cell-depleted T cells, or PBMCs provided the cDNA or gDNA that served as material.

The authors' processing: By means of reference gene primer amplification, nucleated cell counts were estimated. Data came from immunoSEQ multiplex PCR; TCRdb stores just in-frame clones and leaves some out. That table gives V, J and clone size, and the DNA gave D and trimming. The repertoire has 120,000 to 150,000 clones, 70% to 90% of them found once; the top ten carry 8%. The CDR3 loop spans 14 amino acids. Germline CDR1 is LGHNT and CDR2 is FRNRAP. V shed 6 bases and J shed 8 bases, with 19 bases lying between them. Seattle cases were enrolled at active infection and followed longitudinally. The clonotype originates from a woman in her sixties with COVID-19, enrolled during active disease. The sequenced sample consisted of peripheral blood. The V gene is TRBV12-5, the J gene TRBJ1-1; perhaps TRBD1 as D (6 bases). CDR3 DNA sequence: TGTGCTAGTGGCTCCGACTCTACAGGGCCCGAAGCTTTCTTT. This codes for CASGSDSTGPEAFF.